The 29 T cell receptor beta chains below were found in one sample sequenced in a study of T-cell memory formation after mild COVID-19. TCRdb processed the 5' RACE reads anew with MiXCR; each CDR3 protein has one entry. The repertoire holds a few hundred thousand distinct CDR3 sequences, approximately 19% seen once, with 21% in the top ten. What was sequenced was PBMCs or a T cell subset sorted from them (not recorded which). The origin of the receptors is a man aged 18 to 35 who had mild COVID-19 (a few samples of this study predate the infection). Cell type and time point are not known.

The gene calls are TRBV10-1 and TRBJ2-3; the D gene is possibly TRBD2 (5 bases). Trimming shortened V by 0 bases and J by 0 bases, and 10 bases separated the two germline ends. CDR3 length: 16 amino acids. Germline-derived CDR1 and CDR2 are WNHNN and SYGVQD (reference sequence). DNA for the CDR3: TGCGCCAGCAGTGAGTCAGGGCGGACTAGCACAGATACGCAGTATTTT. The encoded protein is CASSESGRTSTDTQYF.

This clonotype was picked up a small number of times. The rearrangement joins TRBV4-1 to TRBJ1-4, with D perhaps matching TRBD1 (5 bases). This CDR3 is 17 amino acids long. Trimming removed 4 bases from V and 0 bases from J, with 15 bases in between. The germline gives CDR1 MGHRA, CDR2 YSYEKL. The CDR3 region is CASSLGPKGATNEKLFF. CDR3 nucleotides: TGCGCCAGCAGCCTGGGACCGAAAGGGGCAACTAATGAAAAACTGTTTTTT.

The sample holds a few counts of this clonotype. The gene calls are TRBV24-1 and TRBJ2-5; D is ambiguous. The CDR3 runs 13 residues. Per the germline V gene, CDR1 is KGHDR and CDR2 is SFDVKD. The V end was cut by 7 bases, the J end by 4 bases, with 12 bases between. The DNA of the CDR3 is TGTGCCACCAGGGTGGAGAAAGCAGAGACCCAGTACTTC. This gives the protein CATRVEKAETQYF.

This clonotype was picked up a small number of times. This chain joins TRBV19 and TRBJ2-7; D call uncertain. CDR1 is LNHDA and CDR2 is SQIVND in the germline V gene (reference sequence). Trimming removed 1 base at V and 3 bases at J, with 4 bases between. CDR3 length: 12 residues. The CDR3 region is CASSIGGYEQYF. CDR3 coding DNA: TGTGCCAGTAGTATAGGGGGCTACGAGCAGTACTTC.

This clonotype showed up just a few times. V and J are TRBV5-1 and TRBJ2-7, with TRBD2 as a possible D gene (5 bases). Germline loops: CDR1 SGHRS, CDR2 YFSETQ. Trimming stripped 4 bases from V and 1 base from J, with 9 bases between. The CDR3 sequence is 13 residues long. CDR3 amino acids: CASSPRRSYEQYV. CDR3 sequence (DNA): TGCGCCAGCAGCCCAAGGAGGTCCTACGAGCAGTACGTC.

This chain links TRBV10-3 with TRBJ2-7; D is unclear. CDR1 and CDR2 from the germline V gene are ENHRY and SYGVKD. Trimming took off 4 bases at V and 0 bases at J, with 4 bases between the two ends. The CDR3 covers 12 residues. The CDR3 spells CAISGNSYEQYF. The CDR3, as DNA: TGTGCCATCAGTGGGAACTCCTACGAGCAGTACTTC.

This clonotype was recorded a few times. DNA for the CDR3: TGTGCCAGCAGTCTCACCGGGACGGAGGCTGAAGCTTTCTTT. It translates to CASSLTGTEAEAFF. The chain has TRBV12-3 or TRBV12-4 and TRBJ1-1; possible D gene TRBD1, 5 bases. V lost 5 bases to trimming and J lost 6 bases, with 16 bases between them. CDR3 size: 14 residues.

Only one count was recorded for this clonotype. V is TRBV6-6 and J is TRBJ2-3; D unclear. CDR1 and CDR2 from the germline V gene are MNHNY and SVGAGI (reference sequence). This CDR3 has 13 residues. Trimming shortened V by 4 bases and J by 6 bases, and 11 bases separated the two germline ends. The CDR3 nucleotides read TGTGCCAGCAGTTTACCCCCCGTCGATACGCAGTATTTT. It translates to CASSLPPVDTQYF.

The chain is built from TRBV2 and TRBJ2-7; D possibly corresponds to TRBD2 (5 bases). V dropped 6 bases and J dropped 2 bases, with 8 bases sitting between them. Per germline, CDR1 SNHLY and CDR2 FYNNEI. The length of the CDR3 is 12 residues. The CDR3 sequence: CASRGGPYEQYV. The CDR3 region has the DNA TGTGCCAGCAGGGGCGGGCCCTACGAGCAGTACGTC.

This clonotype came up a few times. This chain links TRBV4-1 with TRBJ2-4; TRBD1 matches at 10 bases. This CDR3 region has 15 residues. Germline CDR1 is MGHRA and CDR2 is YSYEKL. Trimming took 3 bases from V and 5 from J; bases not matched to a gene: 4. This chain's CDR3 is CASSQRDRGENIQYF. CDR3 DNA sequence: TGCGCCAGCAGCCAGAGGGACAGGGGTGAAAACATTCAGTACTTC.

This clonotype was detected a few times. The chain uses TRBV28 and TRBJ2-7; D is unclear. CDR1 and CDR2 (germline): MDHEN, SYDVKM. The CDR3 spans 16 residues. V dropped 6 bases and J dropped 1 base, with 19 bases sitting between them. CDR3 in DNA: TGTGCCAGCAGCTTGCGGACGGGTGTCTGGTCCTACGAGCAGTACGTC. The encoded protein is CASSLRTGVWSYEQYV.

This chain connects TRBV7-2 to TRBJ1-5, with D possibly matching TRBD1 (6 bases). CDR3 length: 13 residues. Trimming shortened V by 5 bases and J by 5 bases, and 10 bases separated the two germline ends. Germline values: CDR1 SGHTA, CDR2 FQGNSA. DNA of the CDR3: TGTGCCAGCAGCCCACGGACAGATCAGCCCCAGCATTTT. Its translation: CASSPRTDQPQHF.

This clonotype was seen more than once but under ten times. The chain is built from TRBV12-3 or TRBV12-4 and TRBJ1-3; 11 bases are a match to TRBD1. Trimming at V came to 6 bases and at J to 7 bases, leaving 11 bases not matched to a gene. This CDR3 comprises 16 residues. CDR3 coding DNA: TGTGCCAGCAGCCGAACTGGACAGGGGGCGGGCAACACCATATATTTT. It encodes CASSRTGQGAGNTIYF.

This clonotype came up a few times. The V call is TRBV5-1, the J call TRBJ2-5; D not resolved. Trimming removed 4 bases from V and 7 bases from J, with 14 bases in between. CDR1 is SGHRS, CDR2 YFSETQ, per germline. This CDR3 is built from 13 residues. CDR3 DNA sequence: TGCGCCAGCAGCATGGACCGTACGGGGACCCAGTACTTC. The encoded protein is CASSMDRTGTQYF.

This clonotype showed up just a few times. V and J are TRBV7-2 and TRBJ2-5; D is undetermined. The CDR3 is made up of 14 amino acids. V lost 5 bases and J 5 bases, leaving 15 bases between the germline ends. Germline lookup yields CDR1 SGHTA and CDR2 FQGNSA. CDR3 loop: CASSPPSRPETQYF. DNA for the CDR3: TGTGCCAGCAGCCCTCCGTCCAGGCCGGAGACCCAGTACTTC.

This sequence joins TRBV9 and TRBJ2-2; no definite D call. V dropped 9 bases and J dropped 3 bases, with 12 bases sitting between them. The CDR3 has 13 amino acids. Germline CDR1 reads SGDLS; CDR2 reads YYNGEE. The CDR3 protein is CATSRRDTGELFF. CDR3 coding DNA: TGTGCCACCTCGAGAAGGGACACCGGGGAGCTGTTTTTT.

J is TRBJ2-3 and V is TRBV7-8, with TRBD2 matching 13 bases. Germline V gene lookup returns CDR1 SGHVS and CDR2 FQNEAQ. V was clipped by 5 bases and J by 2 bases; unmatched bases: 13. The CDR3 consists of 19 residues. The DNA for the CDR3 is TGTGCCAGCAGCCCAGGGGGGGGACTAGCGGGGATCTACACAGATACGCAGTATTTT. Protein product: CASSPGGGLAGIYTDTQYF.

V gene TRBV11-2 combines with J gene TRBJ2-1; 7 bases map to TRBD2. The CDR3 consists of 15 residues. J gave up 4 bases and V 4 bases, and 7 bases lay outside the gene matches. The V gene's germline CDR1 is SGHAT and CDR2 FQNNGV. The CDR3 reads CASSSGLFTYNEQFF. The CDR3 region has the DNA TGTGCCAGCAGCTCGGGACTATTCACTTACAATGAGCAGTTCTTC.

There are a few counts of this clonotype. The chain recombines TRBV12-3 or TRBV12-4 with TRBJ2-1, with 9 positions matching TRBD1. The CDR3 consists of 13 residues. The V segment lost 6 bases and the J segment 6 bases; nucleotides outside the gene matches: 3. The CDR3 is CASSGTGTNEQFF. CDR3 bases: TGTGCCAGCAGCGGGACAGGGACCAATGAGCAGTTCTTC.

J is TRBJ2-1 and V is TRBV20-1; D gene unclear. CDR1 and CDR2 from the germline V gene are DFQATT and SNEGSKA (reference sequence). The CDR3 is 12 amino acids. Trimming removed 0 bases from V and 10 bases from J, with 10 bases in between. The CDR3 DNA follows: TGCAGTGCTAGAGAAACCTCGGCAGAGCAGTTCTTC. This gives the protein CSARETSAEQFF.

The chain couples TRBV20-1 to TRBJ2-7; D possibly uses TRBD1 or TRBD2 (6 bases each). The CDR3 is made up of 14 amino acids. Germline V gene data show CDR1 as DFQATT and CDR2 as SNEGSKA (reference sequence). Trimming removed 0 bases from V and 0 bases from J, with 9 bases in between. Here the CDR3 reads CSARDGGLSYEQYF. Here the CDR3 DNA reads TGCAGTGCTAGAGACGGGGGCCTCTCCTACGAGCAGTACTTC.

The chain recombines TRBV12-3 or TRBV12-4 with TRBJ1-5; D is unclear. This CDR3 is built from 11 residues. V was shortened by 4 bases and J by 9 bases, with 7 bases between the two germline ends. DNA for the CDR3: TGTGCCAGCAGTTCAGTGGGGCCCCAGCATTTT. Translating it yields CASSSVGPQHF.

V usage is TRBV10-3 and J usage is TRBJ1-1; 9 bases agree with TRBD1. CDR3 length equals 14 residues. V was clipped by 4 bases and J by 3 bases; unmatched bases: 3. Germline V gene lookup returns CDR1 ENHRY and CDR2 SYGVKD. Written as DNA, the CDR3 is TGTGCCATCAGTGTGACAGGGGGGGACACTGAAGCTTTCTTT. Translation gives CAISVTGGDTEAFF.

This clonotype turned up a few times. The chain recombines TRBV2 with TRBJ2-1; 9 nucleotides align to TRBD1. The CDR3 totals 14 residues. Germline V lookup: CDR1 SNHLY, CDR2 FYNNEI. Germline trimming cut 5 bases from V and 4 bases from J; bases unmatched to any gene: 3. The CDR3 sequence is CASSPQGAYNEQFF. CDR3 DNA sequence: TGTGCCAGCAGTCCACAGGGGGCGTACAATGAGCAGTTCTTC. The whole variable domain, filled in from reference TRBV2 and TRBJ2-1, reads EPEVTQTPSHQVTQMGQEVILRCVPISNHLYFYWYRQILGQKVEFLVSFYNNEISEKSEIFDDQFSVERPDGSNFTLKIRSTKLEDSAMYFCASSPQGAYNEQFFGPGTRLTVL.

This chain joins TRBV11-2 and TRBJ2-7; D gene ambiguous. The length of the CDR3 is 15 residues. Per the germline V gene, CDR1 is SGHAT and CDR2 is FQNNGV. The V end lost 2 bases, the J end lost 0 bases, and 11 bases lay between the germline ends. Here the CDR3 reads CASSLLRKSSYEQYF. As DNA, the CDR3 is TGTGCCAGCAGCTTACTACGAAAGAGCTCCTACGAGCAGTACTTC. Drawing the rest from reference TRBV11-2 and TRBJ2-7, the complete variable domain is EAGVAQSPRYKIIEKRQSVAFWCNPISGHATLYWYQQILGQGPKLLIQFQNNGVVDDSQLPKDRFSAERLKGVDSTLKIQPAKLEDSAVYLCASSLLRKSSYEQYFGPGTRLTVT.

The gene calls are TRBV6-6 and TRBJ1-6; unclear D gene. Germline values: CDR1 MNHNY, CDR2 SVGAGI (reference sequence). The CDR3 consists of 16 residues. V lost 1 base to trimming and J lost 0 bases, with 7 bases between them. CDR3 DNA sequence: TGTGCCAGCAGTTACTTGGGCGACTCCTATAATTCACCCCTCCACTTT. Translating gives CASSYLGDSYNSPLHF.

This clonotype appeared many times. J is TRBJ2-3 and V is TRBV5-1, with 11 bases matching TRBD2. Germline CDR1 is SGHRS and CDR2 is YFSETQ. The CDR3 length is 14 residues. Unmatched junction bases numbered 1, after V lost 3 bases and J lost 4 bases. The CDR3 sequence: CASSSGLAADTQYF. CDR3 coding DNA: TGCGCCAGCAGCTCGGGACTAGCGGCAGATACGCAGTATTTT.

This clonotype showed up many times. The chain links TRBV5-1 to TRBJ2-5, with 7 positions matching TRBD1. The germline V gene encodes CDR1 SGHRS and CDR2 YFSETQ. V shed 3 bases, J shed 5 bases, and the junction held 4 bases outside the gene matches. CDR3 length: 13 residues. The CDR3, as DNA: TGCGCCAGCAGCTCGACAGGGCCGGAGACCCAGTACTTC. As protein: CASSSTGPETQYF.

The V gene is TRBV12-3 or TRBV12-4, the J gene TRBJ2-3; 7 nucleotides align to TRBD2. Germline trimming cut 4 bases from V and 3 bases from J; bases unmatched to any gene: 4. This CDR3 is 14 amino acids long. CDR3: CASSWGEGTDTQYF. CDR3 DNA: TGTGCCAGCAGTTGGGGGGAGGGGACAGATACGCAGTATTTT.